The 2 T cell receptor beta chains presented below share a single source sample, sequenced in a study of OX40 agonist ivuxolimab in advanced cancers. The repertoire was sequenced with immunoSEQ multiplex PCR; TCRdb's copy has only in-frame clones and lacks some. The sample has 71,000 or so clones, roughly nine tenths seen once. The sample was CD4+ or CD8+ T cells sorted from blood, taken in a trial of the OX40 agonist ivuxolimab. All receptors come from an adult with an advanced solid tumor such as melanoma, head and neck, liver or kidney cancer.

The CDR3 DNA sequence: TGTGCCAGTAGTAGCCAGGGCAAACCTTCTAACTATGGCTACACCTTC. Translated: CASSSQGKPSNYGYTF. The chain has TRBV19 and TRBJ1-2, with D possibly being TRBD1 (5 bases). The CDR3 has 16 residues. Germline CDR1 and CDR2: LNHDA and SQIVND (reference sequence). The ends were cut back, 4 bases at V and 0 bases at J, with 15 bases in the middle.

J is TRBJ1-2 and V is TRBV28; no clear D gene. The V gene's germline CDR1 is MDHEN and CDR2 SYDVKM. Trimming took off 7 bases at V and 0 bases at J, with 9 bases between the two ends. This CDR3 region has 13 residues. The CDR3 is CASTLGPNYGYTF. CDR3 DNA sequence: TGTGCCAGCACCCTCGGCCCTAACTATGGCTACACCTTC.